This TCR beta chain comes out of a study of regulatory T cells in long-lasting Graves disease. The time point was: newly diagnosed GD, antithyroid drugs for less than 3 months. Researchers made the TCR library from RNA that was extracted from PBMCs. Peripheral blood, approximately 9 milliliters per patient, was collected in EDTA tubes. This clonotype has at least ten counts. With iRepertoire HTBI primers and Arm-PCR of CDR3 regions, TCR beta libraries were built. MiXCR was run by TCRdb on the multiplex PCR reads, yielding one entry per CDR3 protein. The sample contains about 520,000 distinct CDR3 sequences, more than 10% of which appear only once. The CDR3 has 16 amino acids. Trimming cost V 0 bases and J 1 base, with 9 bases left between them. Germline CDR1 is SGHTA and CDR2 is FQGNSA. These data were also filed under a second study, of T cells in Graves' hyperthyroidism and ophthalmopathy.

The rearrangement joins TRBV7-2 to TRBJ2-2, with D tentatively TRBD2 (5 bases). The sequence was collected from a young woman with Graves disease. Sequenced here: peripheral blood mononuclear cells (PBMCs), sampled at new diagnosis, from a patient treated with antithyroid drugs. The chain's CDR3 is CASSLAVGVNTGELFF. For the CDR3, the DNA is TGTGCCAGCAGCTTAGCGGTGGGAGTGAACACCGGGGAGCTGTTTTTT.